This T cell receptor (beta chain) was found in a study of response to subunit inactivated influenza vaccine. Study-level points and caveats: That few new T cells are recruited by each seasonal influenza vaccination was the authors' suggestion.

In this sample, this clonotype turned up many times. Its target is unknown. TCRdb re-called the RT-PCR reads through MiXCR, storing one row per CDR3 protein. This repertoire shows about 480,000 distinct CDR3 sequences, about 10% found once; its top ten account for roughly 12%. V shed 0 bases and J 6 bases; nucleotides not matched to a gene: 9. The CDR3 contains 15 residues. CDR1 is SQVTM and CDR2 is ANQGSEA in the germline V gene. Sequencing used PBMCs from blood, obtained roughly 46 days after vaccination. This clonotype originated in a man between 45 and 60 years old who received an inactivated influenza vaccine. The rearrangement joins TRBV29-1 to TRBJ2-7, with 9 bases fitting TRBD1. CDR3 DNA: TGCAGCGTTGAAGATCTTGGACAGGGGAATTCCGAGCAGTACTTC. Residues: CSVEDLGQGNSEQYF.